The T cell receptor beta chain described here comes from a study of T cell responses to AZD1222 COVID-19 vaccine. Sequencing was performed with immunoSEQ multiplex PCR; in TCRdb, only in-frame clones are kept and a portion is missing. The data contain approximately 100,000 clones, around 92% of them singletons. CDR3 size: 15 residues. Germline V gene sequence: CDR1 WSHSY, CDR2 SAAADI. Losses at the gene ends were 3 bases for V and 2 bases for J; bases not matched to a gene: 6. The rearrangement uses TRBV10-2 and TRBJ2-7, with 8 nucleotides matching TRBD2. Sequencing was performed on peripheral blood, taken on day 0 of MenACWY control vaccination. The sequence was obtained from an adult in good health. The CDR3 DNA is TGCGCCAGCAGTGAAACGGGACTAGAAGCCTACGAGCAGTACTTC. Translated: CASSETGLEAYEQYF.